These 13 T cell receptor beta chains originate from one sample sequenced in a study of shared clonotypes between healthy human individuals. Profiled with immunoSEQ multiplex PCR; TCRdb holds only in-frame clones, not every one. The sample lists 980,000 or so clones, roughly 72% occurring once. The sequencing input was memory CD4+ T cells sorted from blood. Subset denoted: CD45RA-negative fraction. The receptor source for this set is a man aged 18-30 years in good health.

CDR3 region: CASSSGTGKAFF. The CDR3 nucleotides read TGTGCCAGCAGCTCCGGGACAGGTAAAGCTTTCTTT. The chain uses TRBV11-2 and TRBJ1-1; the match to TRBD1 covers 8 bases. The trim removed 4 bases at V and 9 bases at J, leaving 4 bases unmatched. This CDR3 comprises 12 residues. Germline V gives CDR1 SGHAT, CDR2 FQNNGV.

This clone was observed a handful of times. The V call is TRBV2, the J call TRBJ2-5; TRBD2 aligns across 7 bases. The length of the CDR3 is 15 residues. V shed 0 bases, J shed 4 bases, and the junction held 5 bases outside the gene matches. Germline values: CDR1 SNHLY, CDR2 FYNNEI. CDR3 nucleotide sequence: TGTGCCAGCAGTGAAGCGAACTGGGGGGGAGAGACCCAGTACTTC. As protein: CASSEANWGGETQYF.

The chain uses TRBV30 and TRBJ2-5, with D tentatively TRBD2 (6 bases). V was cut by 1 base and J by 13 bases, with 16 bases left in between. This CDR3 has 12 amino acids. Germline CDR1 GTSNPN, CDR2 SVGIG (reference sequence). The CDR3 loop reads CAWSEVGGPLYF. In nucleotides, the CDR3 is TGTGCCTGGAGTGAGGTGGGGGGACCACTGTACTTC. The full variable domain, rest sourced from reference TRBV30 and TRBJ2-5, is SQTIHQWPATLVQPVGSPLSLECTVEGTSNPNLYWYRQAAGRGLQLLFYSVGIGQISSEVPQNLSASRPQDRQFILSSKKLLLSDSGFYLCAWSEVGGPLYFGPGTRLLVL.

V usage is TRBV6-6 and J usage is TRBJ2-3; 7 bases align to TRBD2. The CDR3 is 15 residues long. Trimming at V came to 6 bases and at J to 1 base, leaving 7 bases not matched to a gene. Germline V gene sequence: CDR1 MNHNY, CDR2 SVGAGI (reference sequence). The CDR3 protein is CASRRAGRRTDTQYF. The CDR3 DNA reads TGTGCCAGCAGGAGAGCGGGGCGCCGCACAGATACGCAGTATTTT.

CDR3: CASSLVGTNYGYTF. The CDR3 DNA is TGTGCCAGCAGCTTAGTCGGGACTAACTATGGCTACACCTTC. The chain has TRBV7-2 and TRBJ1-2; D ambiguous. The CDR3 runs 14 residues. The germline CDR1 and CDR2 sequences are SGHTA and FQGNSA. V dropped 1 base and J dropped 0 bases, with 6 bases sitting between them.

The chain links TRBV6-1 to TRBJ2-1, with D hard to call. The CDR3 has 14 residues. Trimming took off 6 bases at V and 1 base at J, with 10 bases between the two ends. From germline, CDR1 is MNHNS and CDR2 SASEGT. In DNA form, the CDR3 reads TGTGCCAGCAGGGGCGTGGGATCCTACAATGAGCAGTTCTTC. Protein product: CASRGVGSYNEQFF.

In DNA, the CDR3 is TGTGCCAGCACACGGTCCGGGGGCCGGTCACCCCTCCACTTT. Amino acid sequence: CASTRSGGRSPLHF. The rearrangement uses TRBV28 and TRBJ1-6; tentative D call: TRBD1 (6 bases). With 7 bases removed from V and 10 bases from J, the gap between germline ends came to 17 bases. Germline V gives CDR1 MDHEN, CDR2 SYDVKM. CDR3 length: 14 amino acids. The complete variable domain, with remaining parts taken from reference TRBV28 and TRBJ1-6, reads DVKVTQSSRYLVKRTGEKVFLECVQDMDHENMFWYRQDPGLGLRLIYFSYDVKMKEKGDIPEGYSVSREKKERFSLILESASTNQTSMYLCASTRSGGRSPLHFGNGTRLTVT.

This chain joins TRBV4-3 and TRBJ2-1, with D maybe TRBD1 (5 bases). The germline gives CDR1 LGHNA, CDR2 YSLEER. Trimming took off 4 bases at V and 0 bases at J, with 10 bases between the two ends. CDR3 length: 15 residues. Here the CDR3 reads CASSPGHSSYNEQFF. CDR3 in DNA: TGCGCCAGCAGCCCTGGACATAGCTCCTACAATGAGCAGTTCTTC.

The chain uses TRBV5-1 and TRBJ2-3, with D hard to call. The CDR3 is 12 amino acids. Germline V gene data show CDR1 as SGHRS and CDR2 as YFSETQ. Trimming cost V 4 bases and J 6 bases, with 9 bases left between them. DNA for the CDR3: TGCGCCAGCAGCCTCACCTCGGATACGCAGTATTTT. This sequence encodes CASSLTSDTQYF.

This sequence joins TRBV6-1 and TRBJ1-2; D might be TRBD1 (6 bases). CDR3 length equals 13 residues. Trimming cost V 4 bases and J 4 bases, with 10 bases left between them. Germline CDR1 reads MNHNS; CDR2 reads SASEGT. CDR3: CASSGAGAYGYTF. The CDR3 region has the DNA TGTGCCAGCAGTGGGGCAGGGGCCTATGGCTACACCTTC.

As regards this clone: The sample holds other DNA sequences that translate to the same CDR3. J is TRBJ1-5 and V is TRBV6-1, with D uncertain. Between the trimmed V and J ends, which lost 4 bases and 0 bases, there was a span of 7 bases. Germline V gene sequence: CDR1 MNHNS, CDR2 SASEGT. The CDR3 runs 14 residues. The CDR3 here is CASSAGYSNQPQHF. In DNA, the CDR3 is TGTGCCAGCAGTGCGGGGTATAGCAATCAGCCCCAGCATTTT.

As DNA, the CDR3 is TGTGCCAGCAGTGTCCGGGACCTCCCCTACGAGCAGTACTTC. Amino acid sequence: CASSVRDLPYEQYF. The chain links TRBV28 to TRBJ2-7, with D perhaps given as TRBD1 or TRBD2 (5 bases each). V was cut by 5 bases and J by 2 bases, with 13 bases left in between. The CDR3 consists of 14 residues. Germline loops: CDR1 MDHEN, CDR2 SYDVKM.

The chain employs TRBV28 and TRBJ2-6; no clear D. This CDR3 spans 14 amino acids. The germline gives CDR1 MDHEN, CDR2 SYDVKM. The V end was cut by 11 bases, the J end by 0 bases, with 11 bases between. The CDR3 nucleotides are TGTGCCTGCCGTGGGGTCTCTGGGGCCAACGTCCTGACTTTC. Translating it yields CACRGVSGANVLTF.